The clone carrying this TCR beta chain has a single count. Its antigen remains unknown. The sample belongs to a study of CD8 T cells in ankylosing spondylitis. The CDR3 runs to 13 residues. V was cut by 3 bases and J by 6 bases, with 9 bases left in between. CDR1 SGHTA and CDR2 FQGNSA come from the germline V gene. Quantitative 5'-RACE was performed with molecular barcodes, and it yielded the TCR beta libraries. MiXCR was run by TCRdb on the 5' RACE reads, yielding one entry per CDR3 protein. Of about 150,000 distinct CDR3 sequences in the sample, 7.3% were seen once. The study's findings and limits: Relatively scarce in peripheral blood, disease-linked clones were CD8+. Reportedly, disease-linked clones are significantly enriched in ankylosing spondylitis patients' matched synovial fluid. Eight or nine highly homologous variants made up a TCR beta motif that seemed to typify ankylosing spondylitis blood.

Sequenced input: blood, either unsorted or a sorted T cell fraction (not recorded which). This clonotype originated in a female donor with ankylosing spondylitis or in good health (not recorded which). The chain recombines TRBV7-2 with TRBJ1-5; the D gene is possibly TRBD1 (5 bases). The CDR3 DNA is TGTGCCAGCAGCTTGGGACGGGGTCAGCCCCAGCATTTT. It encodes CASSLGRGQPQHF.